This TCR beta chain is drawn from a study of blood T cell repertoires in COVID-19. At the level of the study: Researchers got acute and convalescent COVID-19 samples from the United States, Italy and Spain.

The CDR3 covers 14 residues. V lost 6 bases to trimming and J lost 4 bases, with 12 bases between them. Germline CDR1 and CDR2: LNHDA and SQIVND (reference sequence). Sequencing used immunoSEQ multiplex PCR; TCRdb keeps in-frame clones, though not all of them. Of some 120,000 clones listed, around 80% are singletons. This clone was counted only a few times. The rearrangement uses TRBV19 and TRBJ1-4; D call uncertain. The sequenced sample was peripheral blood. The TCR originated in a woman between 45 and 60 years old with acute or convalescent COVID-19. This chain's CDR3 is CASREGRVNEKLFF. The CDR3, as DNA: TGTGCCAGTAGGGAGGGCCGGGTTAATGAAAAACTGTTTTTT.